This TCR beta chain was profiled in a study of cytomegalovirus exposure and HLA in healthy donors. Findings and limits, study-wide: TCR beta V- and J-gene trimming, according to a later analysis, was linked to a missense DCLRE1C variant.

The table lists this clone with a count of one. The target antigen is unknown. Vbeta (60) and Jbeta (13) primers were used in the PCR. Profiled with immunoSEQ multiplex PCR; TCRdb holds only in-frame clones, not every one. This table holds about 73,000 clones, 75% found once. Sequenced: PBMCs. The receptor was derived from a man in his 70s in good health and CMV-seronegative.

CDR3 loop: CASSQGLNQPQHF. The DNA for the CDR3 is TGTGCCAGCAGCCAGGGACTAAATCAGCCCCAGCATTTT. The chain links TRBV14 to TRBJ1-5, with D possibly TRBD1 on 5 matching bases. The V end lost 3 bases, the J end lost 4 bases, and 7 bases lay between the germline ends. This CDR3 has 13 residues. Germline V gene sequence: CDR1 SGHDN, CDR2 FVKESK.